These T cell receptor beta chains were read from a single sample in a study of cytomegalovirus exposure and HLA in healthy donors. Only in-frame clones appear in the TCRdb table, and some are missing; sequencing was by immunoSEQ multiplex PCR. This table holds 250,000 to 300,000 clones, nearly 90% found once. The source material was PBMCs. These receptors all come from a woman between 18 and 29 years old in good health and CMV-seronegative. Both conserved end residues are part of each CDR3. A D gene is named only where the DNA matches it firmly. The size field is filled for only some rows; it gives once, few, many or a size class.

-,TRBV10-2,TRBJ2-5,14,-,CASRGGTVQETQYF,TGCGCCAGCAGAGGAGGGACAGTTCAAGAGACCCAGTACTTC
-,TRBV6-1,TRBJ2-1,15,TRBD1,CASSDHRGAENEQFF,TGTGCCAGCAGTGATCACAGGGGAGCTGAGAATGAGCAGTTCTTC
-,TRBV5-1,TRBJ1-2,15,TRBD1,CASSLDRGINYGYTF,TGCGCCAGCAGCTTGGACAGGGGGATTAACTATGGCTACACCTTC
-,TRBV28,TRBJ2-5,13,-,CASTRTQRRTQYF,TGTGCCAGCACTAGGACACAAAGGAGGACCCAGTACTTC
few,TRBV6-1,TRBJ1-5,10,-,CASSARPQHF,TGTGCCAGCAGTGCGAGGCCCCAGCATTTT
-,TRBV6-5,TRBJ1-4,12,-,CATGYRSEKLFF,TGTGCCACCGGATACCGGAGTGAAAAACTGTTTTTT
-,TRBV2,TRBJ2-3,14,-,CASSQEAAPDTQYF,TGTGCCAGCAGCCAGGAGGCGGCACCAGATACGCAGTATTTT
once,TRBV19,TRBJ1-5,16,-,CASTTTRVSGNQPQHF,TGTGCCAGTACCACGACGAGGGTATCGGGCAATCAGCCCCAGCATTTT
-,TRBV10-2,TRBJ1-1,14,-,CASSESTAVTEAFF,TGCGCCAGCAGTGAGTCGACCGCGGTTACTGAAGCTTTCTTT
-,TRBV5-1,TRBJ1-2,15,-,CASSLAVVVSDGYTF,TGCGCCAGCAGCTTGGCTGTCGTTGTGTCGGATGGCTACACCTTC
once,TRBV19,TRBJ1-5,14,-,CASRRKTGNQPQHF,TGTGCCAGCCGACGAAAGACTGGCAATCAGCCCCAGCATTTT
-,TRBV27,TRBJ2-2,15,TRBD1,CASSERTGSTGELFF,TGTGCCAGCAGCGAAAGGACAGGGAGTACCGGGGAGCTGTTTTTT
-,TRBV27,TRBJ2-2,17,TRBD2,CASSFSSLAGGQGELFF,TGTGCCAGCAGTTTTAGCAGTCTAGCGGGGGGGCAGGGGGAGCTGTTTTTT
-,TRBV6-5,TRBJ1-6,13,-,CASSYSTGSPLHF,TGTGCCAGCAGTTACTCGACTGGGTCACCCCTCCACTTT
-,TRBV7-9,TRBJ2-7,16,-,CASSYPGELLSYEQYF,TGTGCCAGCAGCTATCCAGGGGAGCTCCTCTCCTACGAGCAGTACTTC
-,TRBV18,TRBJ2-2,16,TRBD1,CASSPPGQAVTGELFF,TGTGCCAGCTCACCACCGGGACAGGCGGTAACCGGGGAGCTGTTTTTT
once,TRBV4-1,TRBJ2-2,13,-,CATQGPDTGELFF,TGCGCCACCCAGGGGCCCGACACCGGGGAGCTGTTTTTT
-,TRBV7-6,TRBJ1-1,14,-,CASSDFRQNTEAFF,TGTGCCAGCAGCGATTTTCGACAAAACACTGAAGCTTTCTTT
-,TRBV6-5,TRBJ2-1,12,TRBD1,CASGQGLREQFF,TGTGCCAGCGGACAGGGGCTTCGGGAGCAGTTCTTC
-,TRBV5-1,TRBJ1-2,17,-,CASSSAGGQGLWYGYTF,TGCGCCAGCAGCTCGGCCGGAGGGCAGGGACTATGGTATGGCTACACCTTC
-,TRBV19,TRBJ1-1,16,-,CASNPRPAGGGFEAFF,TGTGCCAGTAACCCGCGCCCCGCCGGGGGTGGATTTGAAGCTTTCTTT
-,TRBV4-2,TRBJ1-1,16,-,CASSQEGGWGFTEAFF,TGTGCCAGCAGCCAAGAGGGAGGGTGGGGCTTCACTGAAGCTTTCTTT
-,TRBV7-7,TRBJ2-5,15,TRBD1,CASSQTTGQGETQYF,TGTGCCAGCAGTCAGACGACGGGACAGGGAGAGACCCAGTACTTC
few,TRBV5-1,TRBJ1-1,12,-,CASSLEGNKAFF,TGCGCCAGCAGCTTAGAGGGCAATAAAGCTTTCTTT
few,TRBV27,TRBJ1-1,15,TRBD1,CASSSADRVFTEAFF,TGTGCCAGCAGTTCCGCGGACAGGGTATTCACTGAAGCTTTCTTT
-,TRBV9,TRBJ2-7,13,-,CASSDATSYEQYF,TGTGCCAGCAGTGATGCTACCTCCTACGAGCAGTACTTC
-,TRBV5-1,TRBJ2-3,15,TRBD1,CASSSRGRSTDTQYF,TGCGCCAGCAGCTCAAGGGGGCGCAGCACAGATACGCAGTATTTT
-,TRBV7-9,TRBJ1-2,15,-,CASSFDRTWGVGYTF,TGTGCCAGCAGCTTCGACAGAACTTGGGGTGTCGGCTACACCTTC
-,TRBV15,TRBJ2-1,17,TRBD2,CATSRDAGTSFYNEQFF,TGTGCCACCAGCAGAGACGCCGGGACTAGCTTCTACAATGAGCAGTTCTTC
-,TRBV11-3,TRBJ1-1,13,TRBD1,CASSNQGGTEAFF,TGTGCCAGCAGTAACCAGGGGGGCACTGAAGCTTTCTTT
-,TRBV10-2,TRBJ1-1,15,-,CASSLYQGLNTEAFF,TGCGCCAGCAGCCTCTACCAGGGTTTGAACACTGAAGCTTTCTTT
-,TRBV7-9,TRBJ2-3,19,TRBD2,CASSPTKTSGGPLTDTQYF,TGTGCCAGCAGCCCAACGAAGACTAGCGGGGGGCCTCTCACAGATACGCAGTATTTT
-,TRBV6-4,TRBJ2-2,15,TRBD2,CASSEGGGRTGELFF,TGTGCCAGCAGTGAGGGGGGGGGAAGGACCGGGGAGCTGTTTTTT
-,TRBV5-1,TRBJ2-1,15,-,CASSLGQDTYNEQFF,TGCGCCAGCAGCTTGGGACAGGATACCTACAATGAGCAGTTCTTC
-,TRBV5-4,TRBJ1-6,15,-,CASSPPGSYNSPLHF,TGTGCCAGCAGCCCCCCCGGCTCCTATAATTCACCCCTCCACTTT
-,TRBV5-6,TRBJ2-5,17,-,CASSLEQGSDFQETQYF,TGTGCCAGCAGCTTGGAGCAGGGGTCCGACTTTCAAGAGACCCAGTACTTC
-,TRBV15,TRBJ1-2,15,TRBD1,CATSIDRGRAEGYTF,TGTGCCACCAGCATAGACAGGGGTCGTGCTGAGGGCTACACCTTC
-,TRBV9,TRBJ2-5,16,TRBD2,CASSTGLAGGGETQYF,TGTGCCAGCAGCACCGGACTAGCCGGGGGTGGCGAGACCCAGTACTTC
-,TRBV5-8,TRBJ1-5,15,-,CASSLTTGLGQPQHF,TGTGCCAGCAGCTTAACTACAGGGTTGGGTCAGCCCCAGCATTTT
-,TRBV7-9,TRBJ1-5,13,-,CASSREGGQPQHF,TGTGCCAGCAGCAGGGAGGGAGGTCAGCCCCAGCATTTT
once,TRBV7-6,TRBJ2-1,19,TRBD2,CASSKHPGTSGGGNNEQFF,TGTGCCAGCAGCAAACACCCAGGGACTAGCGGGGGGGGAAACAATGAGCAGTTCTTC
-,TRBV10-3,TRBJ2-3,13,-,CAIKAGQRDTQYF,TGTGCCATCAAGGCAGGTCAAAGGGATACGCAGTATTTT
-,TRBV19,TRBJ1-1,14,-,CASSFETWGAEAFF,TGTGCCAGTAGTTTTGAGACATGGGGCGCTGAAGCTTTCTTT
-,TRBV19,TRBJ1-5,12,-,CASSFSNQPQHF,TGTGCCAGTAGTTTCAGTAATCAGCCCCAGCATTTT